Here is one T cell receptor (beta chain) with its context. Antigen specificity is unknown. The study treated chemo-refractory metastatic non-small-cell lung cancer patients with focal radiation plus ipilimumab CTLA-4 blockade. This sample is drawn from a study of radiotherapy plus CTLA-4 blockade in lung cancer. Study-level findings and limits: Radiotherapy with ipilimumab was followed by blood expansion of tumor-derived clones.

The method was immunoSEQ multiplex PCR; TCRdb's version includes in-frame clones alone and lacks a portion of them. The sample includes roughly 130,000 clones, approximately 90% seen only once; the top ten take roughly 6.9%. This CDR3 is 16 amino acids long. Germline CDR1 is MNHEY and CDR2 is SMNVEV (reference sequence). J gave up 8 bases and V 4 bases, and 14 bases lay outside the gene matches. The TCR originated in a human donor with non-small cell lung cancer that progressed on radiotherapy plus ipilimumab. The input for sequencing was peripheral blood, taken from a patient treated with radiotherapy plus ipilimumab. The chain combines TRBV27 with TRBJ2-3; TRBD2 matches at 8 bases. CDR3 DNA: TGTGCCAGCAGTTCCCTGGCAGCTAGCGGGTTTGCTACGCAGTATTTT. This codes for CASSSLAASGFATQYF.